Listed below are T cell receptor beta chains from one sample, sequenced in a study of cytotoxic CD8 clonotypes in ibrutinib-treated CLL. Sequencing was performed with immunoSEQ multiplex PCR; in TCRdb, only in-frame clones are kept and a portion is missing. The table has around 200,000 clones, more than 70% seen once; the top ten hold roughly an eighth. Material: PBMCs, obtained after 12 months of ibrutinib treatment. These receptors were obtained from a human donor with chronic lymphocytic leukemia. Each CDR3 is given without its conserved first and last residue. D genes are given only for firm matches.

V	J	D	CDR3
TRBV4-1	TRBJ2-1	NA	ASSVTGTEQF
TRBV27	TRBJ2-6	TRBD1	ASSLRTGLSSGANVLT
TRBV4-1	TRBJ2-7	NA	ASSQDWGSYEQY
TRBV2	TRBJ1-2	NA	ASTWQGDIYGYT
TRBV4-1	TRBJ1-1	NA	ASSHPQQDTEAF
TRBV21-1	TRBJ1-2	NA	ASSKVRILNYGYT
TRBV30	TRBJ2-7	NA	ASGRDPQSYEQY
TRBV27	TRBJ2-6	NA	ASSSQGGRPGANVLT
TRBV9	TRBJ2-1	NA	ASSVDPSSYNEQF
TRBV19	TRBJ2-7	NA	ASRGRYSYEQY